These 16 T cell receptor beta chains were sequenced from one sample in a study of technical replicates of blood from several donors. Profiling relied on immunoSEQ multiplex PCR, and the TCRdb table lists in-frame clones only, not all of them. This sample carries roughly 76,000 clones, around 86% of them seen once, and the ten largest clones take around 4.8%. The specimen sequenced was PBMCs. The receptor source for this set is a human donor in good health. Some clones in this sample may be carry-over from other donors' samples.

The CDR3 DNA reads as TGTGCCAGCAGTGTGGGGGCGGGGGAGCTGTTTTTT. Its translation: CASSVGAGELFF. The chain carries TRBV25-1 and TRBJ2-2, with D possibly TRBD1 on 6 matching bases. Germline CDR1 and CDR2: MGHDK and SYGVNS. V was clipped by 4 bases and J by 8 bases, with 8 bases between them. The CDR3 is 12 residues long.

V gene TRBV15 combines with J gene TRBJ2-7, with 11 bases lining up with TRBD2. J gave up 2 bases and V 3 bases, and 6 bases lay outside the gene matches. The germline V gene has CDR1 LNHNV and CDR2 YYDKDF (reference sequence). The length of the CDR3 is 16 residues. The CDR3 protein is CATSSRTSGRTYEQYF. The CDR3 nucleotides read TGTGCCACCAGCAGTCGGACTAGCGGGCGGACCTACGAGCAGTACTTC. Combining the CDR3 with reference TRBV15 and TRBJ2-7 gives the whole variable domain DAMVIQNPRYQVTQFGKPVTLSCSQTLNHNVMYWYQQKSSQAPKLLFHYYDKDFNNEADTPDNFQSRRPNTSFCFLDIRSPGLGDTAMYLCATSSRTSGRTYEQYFGPGTRLTVT.

The chain couples TRBV19 to TRBJ1-3, with a weak D call TRBD1 (5 bases). V dropped 3 bases and J dropped 4 bases, with 25 bases sitting between them. Germline V gives CDR1 LNHDA, CDR2 SQIVND (reference sequence). The CDR3 has 19 residues. In nucleotides, the CDR3 is TGTGCCAGTAGTATCGGACGGGCTTGGCGCCAGGGCTACGGAAACACCATATATTTT. Its protein product is CASSIGRAWRQGYGNTIYF.

The rearrangement joins TRBV27 to TRBJ2-1, with D perhaps matching TRBD2 (6 bases). Germline CDR1 MNHEY, CDR2 SMNVEV (reference sequence). CDR3 length: 13 residues. Trimming took off 5 bases at V and 5 bases at J, with 10 bases between the two ends. CDR3 in amino acids: CASSISGNNEQFF. CDR3 nucleotides: TGTGCCAGCAGTATTAGCGGTAACAATGAGCAGTTCTTC.

This chain connects TRBV7-9 to TRBJ2-7; TRBD1 aligns across 8 bases. Per the germline V gene, CDR1 is SEHNR and CDR2 is FQNEAQ (reference sequence). The CDR3 length is 15 residues. V was clipped by 3 bases and J by 1 base; unmatched bases: 5. The CDR3 here is CASSFIRGLSYEQYF. Written as DNA, the CDR3 is TGTGCCAGCAGCTTCATCAGGGGGCTTTCCTACGAGCAGTACTTC.

This chain connects TRBV9 to TRBJ2-1; TRBD1 matches 7 bases. This CDR3 has 15 residues. Germline V gene sequence: CDR1 SGDLS, CDR2 YYNGEE. The V gene end was trimmed by 0 bases and the J gene end by 8 bases; junction bases not matched to a gene: 8. The DNA of the CDR3 is TGTGCCAGCAGCGTAGAGGCAGGGGGATGGTATGAGCAGTTCTTC. It encodes CASSVEAGGWYEQFF.

This clone showed up just once. This chain connects TRBV18 to TRBJ1-2; 11 positions agree with TRBD1. This CDR3 comprises 15 residues. The J segment lost 4 bases and the V segment lost 3 bases, leaving 4 bases of the junction unmatched. Germline values: CDR1 KGHSH, CDR2 LQKENI. The CDR3 is CASSPGDRGSYGYTF. CDR3 coding DNA: TGTGCCAGCTCACCGGGGGACAGGGGGAGCTATGGCTACACCTTC.

The gene calls are TRBV5-5 and TRBJ1-1; 8 bases map to TRBD1. The CDR3 consists of 14 residues. V was clipped by 4 bases and J by 1 base; unmatched bases: 3. CDR1 and CDR2 (germline): SGHKS, YYEKEE (reference sequence). The CDR3: CASSLTGANTEAFF. The DNA for the CDR3 is TGTGCCAGCAGCCTGACAGGGGCGAACACTGAAGCTTTCTTT.

The chain has TRBV29-1 and TRBJ1-1; the D is unclear. Germline lookup yields CDR1 SQVTM and CDR2 ANQGSEA. The CDR3 has 14 residues. The germline V and J ends were trimmed by 0 bases and 7 bases, with 15 bases remaining between them. The CDR3 sequence is CSVEDSGGGNEAFF. The CDR3 DNA sequence: TGCAGCGTTGAAGATAGCGGCGGAGGGAATGAAGCTTTCTTT.

The chain links TRBV29-1 to TRBJ2-7; possibly TRBD1 for D (6 bases). V shed 7 bases and J shed 3 bases, with 19 bases lying between them. The CDR3 runs to 14 residues. The germline gives CDR1 SQVTM, CDR2 ANQGSEA. DNA for the CDR3: TGCAGCGCACTTCTGACAGGAGTCGGCTACGAGCAGTACTTC. It specifies CSALLTGVGYEQYF.

The V gene is TRBV15, the J gene TRBJ2-1; D is possibly TRBD2 (6 bases). Trimming shortened V by 6 bases and J by 0 bases, and 15 bases separated the two germline ends. Germline CDR1 is LNHNV and CDR2 is YYDKDF (reference sequence). This CDR3 has 16 amino acids. Here the CDR3 reads CATSMAEGISYNEQFF. CDR3 bases: TGTGCCACCAGTATGGCGGAGGGGATCTCCTACAATGAGCAGTTCTTC. The full variable domain, rest sourced from reference TRBV15 and TRBJ2-1, is DAMVIQNPRYQVTQFGKPVTLSCSQTLNHNVMYWYQQKSSQAPKLLFHYYDKDFNNEADTPDNFQSRRPNTSFCFLDIRSPGLGDTAMYLCATSMAEGISYNEQFFGPGTRLTVL.

This chain joins TRBV6-5 and TRBJ1-2, with TRBD1 matching 7 bases. Germline V lookup: CDR1 MNHEY, CDR2 SVGAGI. J lost 7 bases, V lost 4 bases, and 6 bases had no gene match. The CDR3 runs to 13 residues. In nucleotides, the CDR3 is TGTGCCAGCAGTTTAAGACAGGGAGGTGGCTACACCTTC. Its translation: CASSLRQGGGYTF.

The rearrangement joins TRBV2 to TRBJ1-1; D is uncertain. The CDR3 is 11 residues long. Germline values: CDR1 SNHLY, CDR2 FYNNEI. CDR3 sequence reads: CATQMNTEAFF. The CDR3 coding sequence is TGTGCTACCCAGATGAACACTGAAGCTTTCTTT.

This clone was recorded only once. This sequence joins TRBV5-1 and TRBJ2-7; D ambiguous. Germline V gene data show CDR1 as SGHRS and CDR2 as YFSETQ. Trimming took 5 bases from V and 2 from J, leaving 14 bases between them. This CDR3 spans 14 amino acids. The CDR3 DNA sequence: TGCGCCAGCAGGCGTTATGTGGGCCCCTACGAGCAGTACTTC. Translating gives CASRRYVGPYEQYF.

This clone was detected only once. This chain links TRBV12-2 with TRBJ1-6; the table's D call TRBD1 went unverified against the DNA. TRBV12-2 is a known pseudogene. The length of the CDR3 is 15 residues. The CDR3 here is CASPQPYRGHSPLHF. The DNA of the CDR3 is TGTGCAAGTCCCCAACCATACAGGGGGCACTCACCCCTCCACTTT.

The chain recombines TRBV7-3 with TRBJ1-1, with 9 positions matching TRBD1. V trimming: 4 bases; J trimming: 4 bases; junction bases outside the gene matches: 7. From germline, CDR1 is SGHTA and CDR2 FQGTGA. The length of the CDR3 is 15 residues. This CDR3 is CASSSGGQGVTEAFF. The DNA of the CDR3 is TGTGCCAGCAGCTCTGGGGGACAGGGTGTCACTGAAGCTTTCTTT.